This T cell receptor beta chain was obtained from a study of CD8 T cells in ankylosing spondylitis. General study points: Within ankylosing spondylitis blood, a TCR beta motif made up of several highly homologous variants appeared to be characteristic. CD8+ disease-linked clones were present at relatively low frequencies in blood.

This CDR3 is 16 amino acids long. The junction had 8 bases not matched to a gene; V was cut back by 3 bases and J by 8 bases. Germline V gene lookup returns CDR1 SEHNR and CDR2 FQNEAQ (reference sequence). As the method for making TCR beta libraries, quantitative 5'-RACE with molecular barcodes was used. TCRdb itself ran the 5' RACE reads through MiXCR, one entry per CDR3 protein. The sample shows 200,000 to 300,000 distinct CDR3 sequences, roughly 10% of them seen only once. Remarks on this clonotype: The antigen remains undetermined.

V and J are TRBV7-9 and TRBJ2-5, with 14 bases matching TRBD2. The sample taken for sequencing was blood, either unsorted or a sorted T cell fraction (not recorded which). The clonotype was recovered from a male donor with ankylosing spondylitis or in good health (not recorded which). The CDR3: CASSFLGTSGSKTQYF. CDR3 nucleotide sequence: TGTGCCAGCAGCTTCCTCGGGACTAGCGGGAGTAAAACCCAGTACTTC.